This T cell receptor beta chain originates from a study of T-cell reconstitution after alpha-beta-depleted transplantation in children. Study-level results: Reported findings indicate that, about two months after transplant, alpha-beta T cells came from several hundred expanded clones, which were derived from non-depleted graft cells. The high TCRbeta diversity at day 60 in some patients came from surviving recipient T cells and thymic progenitors. A year post-transplant, T-cell counts and diversity derived mostly from newly produced T cells.

Preparation of the TCRbeta library involved a method that used unique molecular identifiers. One entry per CDR3 protein results from TCRdb running MiXCR on the PCR reads. In the table there are roughly 400,000 distinct CDR3 sequences, around two fifths of which are singletons. Worth noting for this clonotype: Its antigen is unknown.

The germline V gene has CDR1 MGHRA and CDR2 YSYEKL. The CDR3 runs to 19 residues. V lost 5 bases and J lost 4, with 27 bases in between. This clonotype was obtained from a girl between 2 and 10 years old with aplastic anemia, due to receive a stem cell transplant. The sample in question was PBMCs, obtained before TCRalphabeta/CD19-depleted stem cell transplant. This rearrangement joins TRBV4-1 to TRBJ2-1; no firm D call. CDR3: CASSFRVGPTTPIYNEQFF. In DNA, the CDR3 is TGCGCCAGCAGCTTCCGAGTAGGCCCCACCACGCCCATATACAATGAGCAGTTCTTC.